The next 19 T cell receptor beta chains were all read from a single sample in a study of PD-1 blockade in classical Hodgkin lymphoma. Brentuximab vedotin exposure varied among the patients, all of whom had relapsed after autologous stem cell transplantation. The assay was immunoSEQ multiplex PCR, and TCRdb's table has in-frame clones only and misses some. The table includes 40,000 to 50,000 clones, around three quarters detected once. The specimen was peripheral blood mononuclear cells (PBMCs), collected at baseline. These receptors came from a human donor with classical Hodgkin lymphoma.

The V gene is TRBV28, the J gene TRBJ1-3; no definite D call. The CDR3 is 15 residues long. Trimming pared 8 bases from V and 0 bases from J, leaving 14 bases between. Germline assignment: CDR1 MDHEN and CDR2 SYDVKM. The CDR3 sequence: CASVRRRDSGNTIYF. CDR3 DNA: TGTGCCAGCGTTAGGAGGAGGGACTCTGGAAACACCATATATTTT.

The chain recombines TRBV6-5 with TRBJ1-1, with 8 bases fitting TRBD1. The ends lost 8 bases at V and 5 bases at J; junction bases unmatched: 7. This CDR3 is 13 amino acids long. CDR1 and CDR2 (germline): MNHEY, SVGAGI. The CDR3 DNA sequence: TGTGCCAGCGGCAGGGGGCGTTCAACTGAAGCTTTCTTT. This gives the protein CASGRGRSTEAFF.

The chain carries TRBV6-5 and TRBJ1-2, with TRBD1 matching 7 bases. This CDR3 has 13 amino acids. Losses at the gene ends were 7 bases for V and 6 bases for J; bases not matched to a gene: 8. The germline CDR1 and CDR2 sequences are MNHEY and SVGAGI. The CDR3 DNA follows: TGTGCCAGCACCCACGGACAGGCCCATGGCTACACCTTC. Its translation is CASTHGQAHGYTF.

V and J are TRBV25-1 and TRBJ2-7; D unresolved. V gave up 8 bases and J gave up 6 bases, with 11 bases separating them. Germline V gene lookup returns CDR1 MGHDK and CDR2 SYGVNS. The CDR3 runs 11 residues. CDR3 DNA sequence: TGTGCCAGCGGTGTATTACCCGAGCAGTACTTC. Its translation: CASGVLPEQYF.

The chain is built from TRBV11-2 and TRBJ2-7, with unresolved D. The CDR3 is 14 amino acids. CDR1 is SGHAT, CDR2 FQNNGV, per germline. Trimming removed 2 bases from V and 1 base from J, with 9 bases in between. The CDR3 spells CASSLLSRSYEQYF. The CDR3, as DNA: TGTGCCAGCAGCTTACTGTCCCGGTCCTACGAGCAGTACTTC.

The genes are TRBV7-3 and TRBJ2-1; 8 bases match TRBD2. V shed 6 bases and J 4 bases; nucleotides not matched to a gene: 8. The CDR3 length is 15 residues. CDR1 SGHTA and CDR2 FQGTGA come from the germline V gene. This CDR3 is CASSTMAGGYNEQFF. CDR3 nucleotide sequence: TGTGCCAGCAGTACCATGGCGGGGGGTTACAATGAGCAGTTCTTC. The whole variable domain, filled in from reference TRBV7-3 and TRBJ2-1, reads GAGVSQTPSNKVTEKGKYVELRCDPISGHTALYWYRQSLGQGPEFLIYFQGTGAADDSGLPNDRFFAVRPEGSVSTLKIQRTERGDSAVYLCASSTMAGGYNEQFFGPGTRLTVL.

The chain links TRBV30 to TRBJ1-2, with D maybe TRBD1 (5 bases). V lost 2 bases and J lost 6, with 13 bases in between. Germline V gene data show CDR1 as GTSNPN and CDR2 as SVGIG (reference sequence). The CDR3 covers 13 residues. The DNA for the CDR3 is TGTGCCTGGAGTCCCGGGACGGTGGATGGCTACACCTTC. Its translation is CAWSPGTVDGYTF. Drawing the rest from reference TRBV30 and TRBJ1-2, the complete variable domain is SQTIHQWPATLVQPVGSPLSLECTVEGTSNPNLYWYRQAAGRGLQLLFYSVGIGQISSEVPQNLSASRPQDRQFILSSKKLLLSDSGFYLCAWSPGTVDGYTFGSGTRLTVV.

This chain joins TRBV7-3 and TRBJ2-3; 8 nucleotides line up with TRBD2. The CDR3 is 16 amino acids. The J segment lost 3 bases and the V segment lost 5 bases, leaving 10 bases of the junction unmatched. In germline, CDR1 is SGHTA, CDR2 FQGTGA. CDR3 nucleotides: TGTGCCAGCAGCCAAGGAGCGGGAGCTCTAACAGATACGCAGTATTTT. Translated, it gives CASSQGAGALTDTQYF.

The CDR3 loop reads CSARDRELYGYTF. The DNA for the CDR3 is TGCAGCGCTAGGGACAGGGAACTCTATGGCTACACCTTC. The V and J genes are TRBV29-1 and TRBJ1-2, with TRBD1 matching over 9 bases. CDR3 length equals 13 residues. The V gene's germline CDR1 is SQVTM and CDR2 ANQGSEA. J gave up 4 bases and V 7 bases, and 7 bases lay outside the gene matches.

V is TRBV21-1 and J is TRBJ1-5. TRBV21-1 has pseudogene status. The CDR3 is made up of 17 amino acids. In nucleotides, the CDR3 is TGTGCCAGCAGTACGGGAACAGTAATTTATAGCAATCAGCCCCAGCATTTT. Residues: CASSTGTVIYSNQPQHF.

This clone has only a few counts. The V call is TRBV7-9, the J call TRBJ2-5; TRBD2 is a possible D gene (5 bases). The germline V gene encodes CDR1 SEHNR and CDR2 FQNEAQ (reference sequence). CDR3 length: 14 amino acids. V was pared by 10 bases and J by 5 bases, with 20 bases between. CDR3 DNA: TGTGCCACGAATCCGCCGGGGTTAGGGGAGACCCAGTACTTC. This encodes CATNPPGLGETQYF.

V is TRBV16 and J is TRBJ1-1, with a weak D call TRBD1 (5 bases). V was trimmed by 4 bases and J by 1 base, leaving 19 bases between them. The CDR3 has 17 residues. Germline V CDR1 and CDR2: KGHSY, FQNENV. This chain's CDR3 is CASSPSNLGLQNTEAFF. The CDR3 DNA reads TGTGCCAGCAGCCCATCAAATCTGGGGCTCCAGAACACTGAAGCTTTCTTT.

The chain carries TRBV6-1 and TRBJ2-7; 11 nucleotides match TRBD2. Germline-derived CDR1 and CDR2 are MNHNS and SASEGT. The V segment lost 4 bases and the J segment 3 bases; nucleotides outside the gene matches: 5. The CDR3 loop spans 15 amino acids. CDR3 nucleotide sequence: TGTGCCAGCAGTGCCCTACTAGCGGGAGACTACGAGCAGTACTTC. Its translation is CASSALLAGDYEQYF.

The V call is TRBV7-2, the J call TRBJ2-7; D unclear. The V end lost 4 bases, the J end lost 0 bases, and 13 bases lay between the germline ends. CDR1 is SGHTA, CDR2 FQGNSA, per germline. This CDR3 has 15 amino acids. CDR3 residues: CASSSKSSLSYEQYF. CDR3 nucleotides: TGTGCCAGCAGCTCTAAAAGCAGCCTCTCCTACGAGCAGTACTTC.

The gene calls are TRBV6-6 and TRBJ2-7; D is perhaps TRBD1 or TRBD2 (6 bases each). This CDR3 is 15 amino acids long. The V gene lost 5 bases and the J gene lost 5 bases, with 19 bases spanning the gap. Germline CDR1 reads MNHNY; CDR2 reads SVGAGI (reference sequence). The CDR3 is CASSTGTIRRDEQYF. CDR3 coding DNA: TGTGCCAGCAGTACCGGGACAATCAGGAGGGACGAGCAGTACTTC.

This chain connects TRBV10-1 to TRBJ2-7; 10 bases match TRBD2. Germline loops: CDR1 WNHNN, CDR2 SYGVQD (reference sequence). CDR3 length equals 13 residues. The J segment lost 5 bases and the V segment lost 2 bases, leaving 0 bases of the junction unmatched. For the CDR3, the DNA is TGCGCCAGCAGTGAGACTAGCGGGAACGAGCAGTACTTC. Protein sequence: CASSETSGNEQYF.

The rearrangement uses TRBV6-5 and TRBJ1-5; possible D gene TRBD1, 6 bases. The germline V gene has CDR1 MNHEY and CDR2 SVGAGI. The CDR3 contains 15 residues. Deletions cut 5 bases from V and 1 base from J, with 12 bases between. In DNA form, the CDR3 reads TGTGCCAGCAGTAACACAGGGTTGAGCAATCAGCCCCAGCATTTT. Translating gives CASSNTGLSNQPQHF.

The rearrangement uses TRBV7-3 and TRBJ2-3; 8 bases are a match to TRBD1. Germline-derived CDR1 and CDR2 are SGHTA and FQGTGA. Trimming took 6 bases from V and 5 from J; bases not matched to a gene: 7. The CDR3 has 14 residues. The CDR3 spells CASSSGTGGDTQYF. CDR3 sequence (DNA): TGTGCCAGCAGTTCCGGGACAGGAGGAGATACGCAGTATTTT. Combining the CDR3 with reference TRBV7-3 and TRBJ2-3 gives the whole variable domain GAGVSQTPSNKVTEKGKYVELRCDPISGHTALYWYRQSLGQGPEFLIYFQGTGAADDSGLPNDRFFAVRPEGSVSTLKIQRTERGDSAVYLCASSSGTGGDTQYFGPGTRLTVL.

This clone was recorded once. In DNA form, the CDR3 reads TGCAGCGTTGACTGGGGGCACGGGGAGCTGTTTTTT. As protein: CSVDWGHGELFF. This chain uses TRBV29-1 with TRBJ2-2, with D possibly matching TRBD1 (6 bases). Germline CDR1 is SQVTM and CDR2 is ANQGSEA. The CDR3 extends over 12 amino acids. The V end was cut by 3 bases, the J end by 7 bases, with 9 bases between.